These T cell receptor beta chains were read from a single sample in a study of T cell repertoires in cytomegalovirus infection. One entry per CDR3 protein, called by TCRdb with MiXCR from the reads. Counted here are approximately 340,000 distinct CDR3 sequences, under 35% occurring once; the ten biggest clones make up about 19%. These receptors' targets are unknown. This specimen consisted of cultured PBMCs, obtained from culture after CMV antigen stimulation. These receptor sequences come from a human donor in good health (CMV status not recorded). Some clones in this sample may be carry-over from other donors' samples. The CDR3 runs from the conserved cysteine through the conserved F or W. The D gene is left open where the match is weak. Clone size is shown for a subset of rows, as once, few, many or a class of expanded clone.

>.|14|TRBJ1-4|TRBV29-1|TRBD1
CSVSTGAINEKLFF
TGCAGCGTTTCAACAGGGGCGATTAATGAAAAACTGTTTTTT
>few|12|TRBJ2-3|TRBV5-5|.
CAGGEGTDTQYF
TGTGCCGGGGGTGAGGGAACAGATACGCAGTATTTT
>.|16|TRBJ1-6|TRBV9|.
CASSGDVNRPNSPLHF
TGTGCCAGCAGTGGGGACGTCAACCGCCCCAATTCACCCCTCCACTTT
>many|16|TRBJ2-7|TRBV7-8|.
CASSRSRGPYFDEQYF
TGTGCCAGCAGCCGCTCCCGGGGGCCGTATTTCGACGAGCAGTACTTC
>.|15|TRBJ1-4|TRBV4-2|TRBD1
CASSQVTGQNEKLFF
TGTGCCAGCAGCCAAGTCACGGGACAGAATGAAAAACTGTTTTTT
>.|15|TRBJ1-5|TRBV20-1|.
CSVPWRGDVNQPQHF
TGCAGTGTCCCATGGAGAGGGGACGTCAATCAGCCCCAGCATTTT
>few|16|TRBJ1-2|TRBV29-1|.
CSVESSAGYTNYGYTF
TGCAGCGTTGAGAGTTCAGCGGGGTACACTAACTATGGCTACACCTTC
>few|13|TRBJ1-2|TRBV12-3/TRBV12-4|TRBD1
CASSLDRVRGYTF
TGTGCCAGCAGCCTCGACAGGGTGAGAGGCTACACCTTC
>.|13|TRBJ1-2|TRBV6-5|.
CASSSTDSYGYTF
TGTGCCAGCAGTTCAACCGACAGCTATGGCTACACCTTC
>few|15|TRBJ2-5|TRBV27|TRBD2
CASSSPGLAEETQYF
TGTGCCAGCAGTTCACCGGGACTAGCGGAAGAGACCCAGTACTTC
>.|14|TRBJ1-2|TRBV28|TRBD1
CASSSDRGVDGYTF
TGTGCCAGCAGTTCGGACAGGGGTGTGGATGGCTACACCTTC
>many|15|TRBJ2-1|TRBV7-2|TRBD2
CASSLGTVTSGEQFF
TGTGCCAGCAGCTTGGGCACAGTGACTAGCGGAGAGCAGTTCTTC
>.|15|TRBJ2-5|TRBV3-1|TRBD2
CASSQPGLAGETQYF
TGTGCCAGCAGCCAACCGGGACTAGCAGGAGAGACCCAGTACTTC
>.|16|TRBJ2-7|TRBV6-6|.
CASGPGVGTATYEQYF
TGTGCCAGCGGTCCGGGGGTAGGGACGGCAACCTACGAGCAGTACTTC
>.|16|TRBJ1-1|TRBV28|TRBD1
CASSWAGTGFDTEAFF
TGTGCCAGCAGTTGGGCCGGGACAGGGTTTGACACTGAAGCTTTCTTT
>.|17|TRBJ1-1|TRBV19|.
CASSIYVGRGAGTEAFF
TGTGCCAGTAGTATCTACGTGGGGAGGGGGGCAGGCACTGAAGCTTTCTTT
>.|15|TRBJ1-4|TRBV7-2|.
CASSLVKGGAEKLFF
TGTGCCAGCAGCTTAGTCAAGGGGGGTGCTGAAAAACTGTTTTTT
>.|15|TRBJ1-3|TRBV12-3/TRBV12-4|TRBD1
CASSGDRASGNTIYF
TGTGCCAGCAGTGGAGACAGGGCCTCTGGAAACACCATATATTTT
>.|14|TRBJ2-7|TRBV28|.
CASSARDPGLKQYF
TGTGCCAGCAGTGCCCGGGACCCGGGTTTGAAGCAGTACTTC
>.|13|TRBJ2-7|TRBV7-2|.
CASSGLQGYTPYF
TGTGCCAGCAGCGGATTACAGGGTTATACGCCGTACTTC
>few|13|TRBJ2-3|TRBV4-2|.
CASSQEGTDTQYF
TGTGCCAGCAGCCAAGAAGGTACAGATACGCAGTATTTT